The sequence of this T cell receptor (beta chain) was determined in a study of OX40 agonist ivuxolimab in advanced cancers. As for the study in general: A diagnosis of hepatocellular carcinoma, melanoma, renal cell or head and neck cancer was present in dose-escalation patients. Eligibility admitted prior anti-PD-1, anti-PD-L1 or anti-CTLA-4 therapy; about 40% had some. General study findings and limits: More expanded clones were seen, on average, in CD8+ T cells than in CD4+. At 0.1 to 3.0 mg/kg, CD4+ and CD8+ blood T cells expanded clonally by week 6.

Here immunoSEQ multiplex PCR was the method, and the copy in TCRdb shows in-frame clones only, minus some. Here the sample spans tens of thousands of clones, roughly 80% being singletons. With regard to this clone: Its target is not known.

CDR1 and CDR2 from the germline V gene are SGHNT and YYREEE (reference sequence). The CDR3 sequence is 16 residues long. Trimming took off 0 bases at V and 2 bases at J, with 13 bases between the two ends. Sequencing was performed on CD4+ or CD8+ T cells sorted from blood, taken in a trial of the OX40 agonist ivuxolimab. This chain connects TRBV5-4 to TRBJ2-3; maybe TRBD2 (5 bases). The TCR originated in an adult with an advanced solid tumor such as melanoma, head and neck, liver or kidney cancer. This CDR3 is CASSLAGNPPTDTQYF. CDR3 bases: TGTGCCAGCAGCTTGGCGGGGAACCCCCCCACAGATACGCAGTATTTT. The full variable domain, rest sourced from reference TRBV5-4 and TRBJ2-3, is ETGVTQSPTHLIKTRGQQVTLRCSSQSGHNTVSWYQQALGQGPQFIFQYYREEENGRGNFPPRFSGLQFPNYSSELNVNALELDDSALYLCASSLAGNPPTDTQYFGPGTRLTVL.